This is a list of T cell receptor beta chains from one sample in a study of OX40 agonist ivuxolimab in advanced cancers. Method: immunoSEQ multiplex PCR; TCRdb's copy keeps in-frame clones and lacks some. The sample lists some 10,000 clones; around four fifths were seen once. Sample: CD4+ or CD8+ T cells sorted from blood, taken in a trial of the OX40 agonist ivuxolimab. Source of these receptors: an adult with an advanced solid tumor such as melanoma, head and neck, liver or kidney cancer. The CDR3 runs from the conserved cysteine through the conserved F or W. Fields, in order: clone size, J gene, V gene, D gene, CDR3 length, CDR3 DNA, CDR3 protein. The D gene is left open where the match is weak. Some rows have no size entry. The others give once, few or many, or a class for an expanded clone.

size: NA; J: TRBJ2-7; V: TRBV5-1; D: NA; length: 13; DNA: TGCGCCAGCAGCTGGGGATGGTCTAGCGAGCAGTACTTC; CDR3: CASSWGWSSEQYF
size: NA; J: TRBJ1-1; V: TRBV6-4; D: NA; length: 16; DNA: TGTGCCAGCAGTGACTCGCCCAACAGTGTGGGCACTGAAGCTTTCTTT; CDR3: CASSDSPNSVGTEAFF
size: NA; J: TRBJ2-1; V: TRBV15; D: NA; length: 14; DNA: TGTGCCACCGAAGGAGGAGGCGCAAACAATGAGCAGTTCTTC; CDR3: CATEGGGANNEQFF
size: large; J: TRBJ1-4; V: TRBV6-5; D: NA; length: 16; DNA: TGTGCCAGCAGTTACTCGGTGGGGTTTCGCAATGAAAAACTGTTTTTT; CDR3: CASSYSVGFRNEKLFF
size: NA; J: TRBJ2-7; V: TRBV15; D: NA; length: 13; DNA: TGTGCCACCAGCACATGGCCATCCTACGAGCAGTACTTC; CDR3: CATSTWPSYEQYF
size: NA; J: TRBJ1-1; V: TRBV7-6; D: TRBD1; length: 14; DNA: TGTGCCAGCAGCGAAGGACAGGGTAAGAGGGAAGCTTTCTTT; CDR3: CASSEGQGKREAFF
size: NA; J: TRBJ2-3; V: TRBV19; D: TRBD2; length: 17; DNA: TGTGCCAGTAGTATACTAGGACTAGCGGGGGGTACAGATACGCAGTATTTT; CDR3: CASSILGLAGGTDTQYF
size: NA; J: TRBJ2-2; V: TRBV10-1; D: NA; length: 13; DNA: TGCGCCAGCAGTTCCCGGAACACCGGGGAGCTGTTTTTT; CDR3: CASSSRNTGELFF
size: few; J: TRBJ2-5; V: TRBV7-8; D: TRBD1; length: 15; DNA: TGTGCCAGCAGCCCCCACCGGACAGGGGGGGAGACCCAGTACTTC; CDR3: CASSPHRTGGETQYF
size: NA; J: TRBJ1-6; V: TRBV5-6; D: NA; length: 15; DNA: TGTGCCAGCAGCTTGGACAGGGATCTTTGGTCACCCCTCCACTTT; CDR3: CASSLDRDLWSPLHF
size: NA; J: TRBJ2-1; V: TRBV19; D: TRBD1; length: 16; DNA: TGTGCCAGTAGTACCCCGCGACAGGGGTACTACAATGAGCAGTTCTTC; CDR3: CASSTPRQGYYNEQFF
size: NA; J: TRBJ1-3; V: TRBV9; D: NA; length: 13; DNA: TGTGCCAGCAGCACACACTCTGGAAACACCATATATTTT; CDR3: CASSTHSGNTIYF
size: NA; J: TRBJ1-2; V: TRBV19; D: NA; length: 14; DNA: TGTGCCAGTAGTATAGGCGGCTCGTACTATGGCTACACCTTC; CDR3: CASSIGGSYYGYTF
size: NA; J: TRBJ1-1; V: TRBV5-6; D: NA; length: 12; DNA: TGTGCCAGCAGCGCCGGCAGGGCTGAAGCTTTCTTT; CDR3: CASSAGRAEAFF
size: NA; J: TRBJ2-5; V: TRBV4-1; D: NA; length: 13; DNA: TGTGCCAGCAGCCAGGGGGGCCGGGGGACCCAGTACTTC; CDR3: CASSQGGRGTQYF
size: NA; J: TRBJ2-7; V: TRBV7-9; D: NA; length: 13; DNA: TGTGCCAGCATAGGTGGGGCGCGGAGAGAGCAGTACTTC; CDR3: CASIGGARREQYF
size: NA; J: TRBJ1-2; V: TRBV7-9; D: TRBD1; length: 14; DNA: TGTGCCAGCAGGCACAGCGACAGGGACTATGGCTACACCTTC; CDR3: CASRHSDRDYGYTF
size: NA; J: TRBJ2-7; V: TRBV6-1; D: NA; length: 15; DNA: TGTGCCAGCAGGAAGATGGACATGGGAGACTACGAGCAGTACTTC; CDR3: CASRKMDMGDYEQYF
size: NA; J: TRBJ2-3; V: TRBV28; D: NA; length: 8; DNA: TGTGCCAGCAGTTTATTGTATTTT; CDR3: CASSLLYF
size: NA; J: TRBJ2-7; V: TRBV4-1; D: TRBD2; length: 15; DNA: TGCGCCAGCAGCCAAGGGAGGGGACTAGTCTACGAGCAGTACTTC; CDR3: CASSQGRGLVYEQYF
size: NA; J: TRBJ1-1; V: TRBV29-1; D: TRBD1; length: 14; DNA: TGCAGCGCCCCCGGCAGAGGGGGCTACACTGAAGCTTTCTTT; CDR3: CSAPGRGGYTEAFF
size: NA; J: TRBJ2-5; V: TRBV15; D: NA; length: 16; DNA: TGTGCCACCAGCAGAGAGGAGATGGTCACCCAAGAGACCCAGTACTTC; CDR3: CATSREEMVTQETQYF
size: NA; J: TRBJ2-3; V: TRBV5-4; D: NA; length: 13; DNA: TGTGCCAGCAGCTTCCAGGGCGCAGATACGCAGTATTTT; CDR3: CASSFQGADTQYF
size: NA; J: TRBJ1-4; V: TRBV19; D: NA; length: 16; DNA: TGTGCCAGTAGTATATCCCCGGTCAGAACTAATGAAAAACTGTTTTTT; CDR3: CASSISPVRTNEKLFF
size: NA; J: TRBJ1-6; V: TRBV10-3; D: NA; length: 12; DNA: TGTGCCTCCCGACCGGATAATTCACCCCTCCACTTT; CDR3: CASRPDNSPLHF
size: NA; J: TRBJ2-7; V: TRBV7-6; D: TRBD1; length: 15; DNA: TGTGCCAGCAGCCCGGGGGACAGGGCAACCTACGAGCAGTACTTC; CDR3: CASSPGDRATYEQYF
size: few; J: TRBJ2-3; V: TRBV7-6; D: NA; length: 12; DNA: TGTGCCAGCAGTAGGGGCACAGATACGCAGTATTTT; CDR3: CASSRGTDTQYF
size: NA; J: TRBJ1-1; V: TRBV7-8; D: NA; length: 14; DNA: TGTGCCAGCATCAACAGGGAGGTAGGGACTGAAGCTTTCTTT; CDR3: CASINREVGTEAFF
size: NA; J: TRBJ2-7; V: TRBV18; D: TRBD1; length: 14; DNA: TGTGCCAGCTCACCACCTCGGGACAGCGTCGAGCAGTACTTC; CDR3: CASSPPRDSVEQYF
size: NA; J: TRBJ2-7; V: TRBV4-1; D: NA; length: 15; DNA: TGCGCCAGCAGCCAAGTGACCGCTGGGTCCTACGAGCAGTACTTC; CDR3: CASSQVTAGSYEQYF
size: few; J: TRBJ1-1; V: TRBV6-5; D: TRBD1; length: 14; DNA: TGTGCCAGCAGTTGGGGGACAGGGGACACTGAAGCTTTCTTT; CDR3: CASSWGTGDTEAFF
size: NA; J: TRBJ2-3; V: TRBV2; D: NA; length: 13; DNA: TGTGCCAGCAATGGGGAAAGCACAGATACGCAGTATTTT; CDR3: CASNGESTDTQYF
size: NA; J: TRBJ1-4; V: TRBV15; D: TRBD1; length: 15; DNA: TGTGCCACCAGAAATCCCCGGGACAGGGATGAAAAACTGTTTTTT; CDR3: CATRNPRDRDEKLFF
size: NA; J: TRBJ1-2; V: TRBV5-4; D: TRBD1; length: 16; DNA: TGTGCCAGCAGCTTGGTTGAGGGGGCGCCGGACTATGGCTACACCTTC; CDR3: CASSLVEGAPDYGYTF
size: NA; J: TRBJ2-5; V: TRBV7-6; D: NA; length: 15; DNA: TGTGCCAGCAGCTTCTTTTCGGAGAGCCAAGAGACCCAGTACTTC; CDR3: CASSFFSESQETQYF
size: NA; J: TRBJ1-6; V: TRBV5-5; D: NA; length: 14; DNA: TGTGCCAGCAGCTTTAGGGGAGGGAATTCACCCCTCCACTTT; CDR3: CASSFRGGNSPLHF
size: NA; J: TRBJ1-5; V: TRBV28; D: NA; length: 16; DNA: TGTGCCAGCACCACGTTGGGGGGAGGGACTCGACAGCCCCAGCATTTT; CDR3: CASTTLGGGTRQPQHF
size: NA; J: TRBJ1-6; V: TRBV5-4; D: TRBD1; length: 18; DNA: TGTGCCAGCAGCGGAGGGACAGGGAGGAGCTCCTATAATTCACCCCTCCACTTT; CDR3: CASSGGTGRSSYNSPLHF
size: NA; J: TRBJ1-2; V: TRBV19; D: NA; length: 16; DNA: TGTGCCAGTAGTATTGGCCTCACCGGGGGAGTCTATGGCTACACCTTC; CDR3: CASSIGLTGGVYGYTF
size: NA; J: TRBJ2-1; V: TRBV19; D: NA; length: 18; DNA: TGTGCCAGTAGTCCAGCCCCGACTAACCCGAGCTCCTACAATGAGCAGTTCTTC; CDR3: CASSPAPTNPSSYNEQFF
size: few; J: TRBJ2-2; V: TRBV27; D: TRBD2; length: 15; DNA: TGTGCCAGCAGTCCACTAGCGGTGAGAACCGGGGAGCTGTTTTTT; CDR3: CASSPLAVRTGELFF
size: NA; J: TRBJ1-3; V: TRBV29-1; D: NA; length: 12; DNA: TGCAGCGTTGCGAGCTCTGGAAACACCATATATTTT; CDR3: CSVASSGNTIYF
size: NA; J: TRBJ1-1; V: TRBV4-1; D: TRBD1; length: 14; DNA: TGCGCCAGCAGTCTGGGACAGGTGAACACTGAAGCTTTCTTT; CDR3: CASSLGQVNTEAFF
size: NA; J: TRBJ1-2; V: TRBV19; D: NA; length: 15; DNA: TGTGCCAGTACCCAGGCCGACAGCGGGGGGATTGGCTACACCTTC; CDR3: CASTQADSGGIGYTF
size: once; J: TRBJ1-2; V: TRBV5-8; D: TRBD1; length: 15; DNA: TGTGCCAGCAGCTTCCGCCAGGGGGTAGTCTATGGCTACACCTTC; CDR3: CASSFRQGVVYGYTF
size: NA; J: TRBJ2-7; V: TRBV7-9; D: NA; length: 12; DNA: TGTGCCAGCAGCGGAGACAGCTACGAGCAGTACTTC; CDR3: CASSGDSYEQYF
size: NA; J: TRBJ1-5; V: TRBV22-1; D: NA; length: 16; DNA: TGTCCTGGGAGCGCACGGAAGGGGCCGGGGTGGCAGCCCCAGCATTTT; CDR3: CPGSARKGPGWQPQHF
size: medium-sized; J: TRBJ1-1; V: TRBV13; D: TRBD1; length: 14; DNA: TGTGCCAGCAGCTCGGGGACAGGGGTGACTGAAGCTTTCTTT; CDR3: CASSSGTGVTEAFF
size: NA; J: TRBJ1-2; V: TRBV27; D: NA; length: 13; DNA: TGTGCCAGCAGTTTATGGGGAAACTATGGCTACACCTTC; CDR3: CASSLWGNYGYTF
size: NA; J: TRBJ2-4; V: TRBV20-1; D: TRBD2; length: 11; DNA: TGCAGTGCTAGAGAAGAGGGGAGGGTGTACTTC; CDR3: CSAREEGRVYF
size: once; J: TRBJ1-1; V: TRBV2; D: NA; length: 11; DNA: TGTGCCAGCAGTCGACCTTCTGAAGCTTTCTTT; CDR3: CASSRPSEAFF
size: NA; J: TRBJ2-7; V: TRBV4-1; D: NA; length: 15; DNA: TGCGCCAGCAGCCAAGCCGACAGGCTCTCCTACGAGCAGTACTTC; CDR3: CASSQADRLSYEQYF
size: NA; J: TRBJ2-1; V: TRBV2; D: TRBD2; length: 16; DNA: TGTGCCAGCAGTATTGTCGCGGGGGGCCCCTACAATGAGCAGTTCTTC; CDR3: CASSIVAGGPYNEQFF
size: NA; J: TRBJ2-5; V: TRBV7-9; D: NA; length: 13; DNA: TGTGCCAGCAGCCTCGACCTTGTAGAGACCCAGTACTTC; CDR3: CASSLDLVETQYF
size: NA; J: TRBJ2-5; V: TRBV7-8; D: NA; length: 12; DNA: TGTGCCAGCAGCCTAGGAGAGACGACCCAGTACTTC; CDR3: CASSLGETTQYF
size: NA; J: TRBJ2-3; V: TRBV5-6; D: TRBD2; length: 16; DNA: TGTGCCAGCAGCCTATTTAGCGGGGGCCGCACAGATACGCAGTATTTT; CDR3: CASSLFSGGRTDTQYF
size: NA; J: TRBJ2-5; V: TRBV11-2; D: TRBD1; length: 15; DNA: TGTGCCAGCAGCAGCCCGACAGGGTCGGCAGAGACCCAGTACTTC; CDR3: CASSSPTGSAETQYF